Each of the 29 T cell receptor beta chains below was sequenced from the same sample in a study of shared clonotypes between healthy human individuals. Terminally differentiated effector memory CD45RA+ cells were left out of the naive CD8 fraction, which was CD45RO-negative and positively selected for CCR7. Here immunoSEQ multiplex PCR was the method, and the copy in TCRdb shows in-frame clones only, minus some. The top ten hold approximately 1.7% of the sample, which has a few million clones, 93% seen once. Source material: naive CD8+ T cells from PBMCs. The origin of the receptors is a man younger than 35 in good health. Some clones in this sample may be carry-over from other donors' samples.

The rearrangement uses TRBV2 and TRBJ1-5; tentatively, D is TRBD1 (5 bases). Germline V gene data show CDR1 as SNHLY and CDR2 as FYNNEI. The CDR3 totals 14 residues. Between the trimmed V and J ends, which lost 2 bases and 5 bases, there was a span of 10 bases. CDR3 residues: CASSETKGYQPQHF. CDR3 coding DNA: TGTGCCAGCAGTGAAACCAAGGGGTATCAGCCCCAGCATTTT.

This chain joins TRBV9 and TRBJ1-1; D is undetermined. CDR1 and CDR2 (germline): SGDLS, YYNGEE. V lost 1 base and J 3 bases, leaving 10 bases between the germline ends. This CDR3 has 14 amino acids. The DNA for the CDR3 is TGTGCCAGCAGCGTATACCCTCAGGACACTGAAGCTTTCTTT. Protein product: CASSVYPQDTEAFF.

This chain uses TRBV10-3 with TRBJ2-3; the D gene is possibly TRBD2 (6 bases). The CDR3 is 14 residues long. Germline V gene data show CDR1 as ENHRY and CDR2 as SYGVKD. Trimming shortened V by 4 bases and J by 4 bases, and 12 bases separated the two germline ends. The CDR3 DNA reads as TGTGCCATCAGTGCAAGCGGAGGGGCAGATACGCAGTATTTT. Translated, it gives CAISASGGADTQYF.

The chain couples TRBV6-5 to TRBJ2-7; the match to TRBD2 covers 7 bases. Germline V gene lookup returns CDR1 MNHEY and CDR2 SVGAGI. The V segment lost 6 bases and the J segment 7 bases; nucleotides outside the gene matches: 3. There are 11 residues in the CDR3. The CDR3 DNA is TGTGCCAGCAGCCACGGGAGGGAGCAGTACTTC. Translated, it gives CASSHGREQYF.

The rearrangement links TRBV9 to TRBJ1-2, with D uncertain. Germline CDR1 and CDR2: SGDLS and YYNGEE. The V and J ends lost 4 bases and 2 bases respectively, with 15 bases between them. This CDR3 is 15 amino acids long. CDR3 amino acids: CASSPRTGLNYGYTF. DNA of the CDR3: TGTGCCAGCAGCCCCCGGACCGGCTTAAACTATGGCTACACCTTC.

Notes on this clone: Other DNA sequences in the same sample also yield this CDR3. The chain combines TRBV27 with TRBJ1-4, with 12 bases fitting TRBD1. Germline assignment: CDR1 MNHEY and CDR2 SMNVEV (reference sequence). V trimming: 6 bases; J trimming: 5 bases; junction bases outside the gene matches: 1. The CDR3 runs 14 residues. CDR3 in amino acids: CASRGQGANEKLFF. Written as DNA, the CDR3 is TGTGCCAGCAGGGGACAGGGGGCGAATGAAAAACTGTTTTTT.

The CDR3 here is CASSADINQETQYF. The DNA for the CDR3 is TGTGCCAGCAGTGCCGACATAAACCAAGAGACCCAGTACTTC. The chain employs TRBV6-4 and TRBJ2-5, with D unresolved. The CDR3 is 14 residues long. The germline CDR1 and CDR2 sequences are MRHNA and SNTAGT. The V end lost 4 bases, the J end lost 0 bases, and 9 bases lay between the germline ends.

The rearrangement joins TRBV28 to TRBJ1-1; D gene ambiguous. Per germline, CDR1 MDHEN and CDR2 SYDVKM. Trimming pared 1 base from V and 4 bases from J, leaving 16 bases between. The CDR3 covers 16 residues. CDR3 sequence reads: CASSLYPEMSSTEAFF. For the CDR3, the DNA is TGTGCCAGCAGTTTATATCCTGAGATGTCAAGCACTGAAGCTTTCTTT.

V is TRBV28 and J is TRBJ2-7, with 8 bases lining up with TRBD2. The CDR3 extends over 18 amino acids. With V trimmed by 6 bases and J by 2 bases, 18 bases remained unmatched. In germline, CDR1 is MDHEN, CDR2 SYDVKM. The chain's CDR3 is CASSRPIGASGPTYEQYF. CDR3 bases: TGTGCCAGCAGCCGGCCTATTGGGGCTAGCGGGCCAACCTACGAGCAGTACTTC.

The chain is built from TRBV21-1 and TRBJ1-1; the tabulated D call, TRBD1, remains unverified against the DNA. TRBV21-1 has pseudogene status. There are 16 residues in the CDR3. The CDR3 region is CASSKRGRGRPTEAFF. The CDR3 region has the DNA TGTGCCAGCAGCAAAAGGGGGCGTGGAAGACCCACTGAAGCTTTCTTT.

Here the CDR3 reads CSAWGLDTEAFF. As DNA, the CDR3 is TGCAGCGCCTGGGGTTTGGACACTGAAGCTTTCTTT. The V call is TRBV29-1, the J call TRBJ1-1, with D unresolved. This CDR3 contains 12 residues. V was cut by 7 bases and J by 3 bases, with 12 bases left in between. The germline V gene has CDR1 SQVTM and CDR2 ANQGSEA.

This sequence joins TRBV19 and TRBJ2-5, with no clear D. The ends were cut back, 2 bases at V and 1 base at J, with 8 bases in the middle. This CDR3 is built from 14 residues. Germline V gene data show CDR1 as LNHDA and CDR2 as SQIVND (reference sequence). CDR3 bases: TGTGCCAGTAGTATAAGTGGGTCCCAAGAGACCCAGTACTTC. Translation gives CASSISGSQETQYF. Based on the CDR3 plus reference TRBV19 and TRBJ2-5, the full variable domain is DGGITQSPKYLFRKEGQNVTLSCEQNLNHDAMYWYRQDPGQGLRLIYYSQIVNDFQKGDIAEGYSVSREKKESFPLTVTSAQKNPTAFYLCASSISGSQETQYFGPGTRLLVL.

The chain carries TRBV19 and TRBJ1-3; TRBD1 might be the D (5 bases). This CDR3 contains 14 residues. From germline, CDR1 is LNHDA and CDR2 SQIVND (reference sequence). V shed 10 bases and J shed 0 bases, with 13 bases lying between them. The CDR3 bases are TGTGCCACCGGGGACTTCAACTCTGGAAACACCATATATTTT. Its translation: CATGDFNSGNTIYF.

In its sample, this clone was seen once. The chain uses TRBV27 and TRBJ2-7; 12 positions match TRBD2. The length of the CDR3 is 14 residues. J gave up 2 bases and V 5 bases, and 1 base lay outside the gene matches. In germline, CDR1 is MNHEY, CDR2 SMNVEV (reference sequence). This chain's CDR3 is CASSASGRAYEQYF. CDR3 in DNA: TGTGCCAGCAGTGCTAGCGGGAGGGCCTACGAGCAGTACTTC.

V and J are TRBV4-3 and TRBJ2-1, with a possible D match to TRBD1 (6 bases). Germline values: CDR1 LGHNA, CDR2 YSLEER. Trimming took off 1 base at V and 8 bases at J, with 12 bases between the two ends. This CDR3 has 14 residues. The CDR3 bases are TGCGCCAGCAGCCAAGGTCAGGGGTCCCATGAGCAGTTCTTC. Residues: CASSQGQGSHEQFF.

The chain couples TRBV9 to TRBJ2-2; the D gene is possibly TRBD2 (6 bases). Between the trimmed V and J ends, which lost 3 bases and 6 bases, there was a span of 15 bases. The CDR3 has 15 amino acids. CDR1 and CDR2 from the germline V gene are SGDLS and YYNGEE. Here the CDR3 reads CASSAHGTPAGELFF. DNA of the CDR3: TGTGCCAGCAGCGCCCACGGGACTCCTGCCGGGGAGCTGTTTTTT.

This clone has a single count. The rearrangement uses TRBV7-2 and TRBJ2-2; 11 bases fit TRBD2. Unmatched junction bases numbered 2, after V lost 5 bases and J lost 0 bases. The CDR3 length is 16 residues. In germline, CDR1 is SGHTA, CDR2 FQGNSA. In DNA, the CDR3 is TGTGCCAGCAGCCCGGGACTAGCGGCGAACACCGGGGAGCTGTTTTTT. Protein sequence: CASSPGLAANTGELFF.

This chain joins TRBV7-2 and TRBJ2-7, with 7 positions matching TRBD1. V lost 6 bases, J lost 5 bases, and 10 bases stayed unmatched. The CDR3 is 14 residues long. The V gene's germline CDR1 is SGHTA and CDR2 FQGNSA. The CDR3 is CASRPRDSNHEQYF. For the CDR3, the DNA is TGTGCCAGCAGGCCTAGGGACAGTAACCACGAGCAGTACTTC.

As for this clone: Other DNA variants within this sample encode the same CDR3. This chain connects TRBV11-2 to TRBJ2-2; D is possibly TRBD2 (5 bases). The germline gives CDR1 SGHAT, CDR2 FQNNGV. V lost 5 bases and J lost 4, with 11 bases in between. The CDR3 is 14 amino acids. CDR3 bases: TGTGCCAGCAGCCTTGCTGGGAGCACCGGGGAGCTGTTTTTT. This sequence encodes CASSLAGSTGELFF.

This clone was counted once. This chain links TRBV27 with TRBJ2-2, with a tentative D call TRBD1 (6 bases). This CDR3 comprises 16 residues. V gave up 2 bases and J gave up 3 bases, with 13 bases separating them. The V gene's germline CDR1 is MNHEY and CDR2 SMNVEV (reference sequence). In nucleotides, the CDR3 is TGTGCCAGCAGTTTACAGTACAGGGCTTACACCGGGGAGCTGTTTTTT. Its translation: CASSLQYRAYTGELFF.

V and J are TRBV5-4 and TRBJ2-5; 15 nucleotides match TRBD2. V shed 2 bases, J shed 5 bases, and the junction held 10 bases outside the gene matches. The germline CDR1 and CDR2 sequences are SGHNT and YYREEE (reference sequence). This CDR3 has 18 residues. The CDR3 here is CASSFWTSGRVLGETQYF. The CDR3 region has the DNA TGTGCCAGCAGCTTTTGGACTAGCGGGAGGGTCTTGGGGGAGACCCAGTACTTC.

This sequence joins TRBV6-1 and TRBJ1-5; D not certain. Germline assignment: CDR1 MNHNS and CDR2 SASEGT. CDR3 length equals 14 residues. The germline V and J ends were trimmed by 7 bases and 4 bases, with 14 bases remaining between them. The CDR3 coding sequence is TGTGCCAGCACCCCCAGTGCAGAGAATCAGCCCCAGCATTTT. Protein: CASTPSAENQPQHF.

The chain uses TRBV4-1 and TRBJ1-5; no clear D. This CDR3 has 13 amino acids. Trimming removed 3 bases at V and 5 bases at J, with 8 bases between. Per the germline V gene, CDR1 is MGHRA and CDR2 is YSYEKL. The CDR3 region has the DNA TGCGCCAGCAGCCAGCACAGAGATCAGCCCCAGCATTTT. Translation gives CASSQHRDQPQHF.

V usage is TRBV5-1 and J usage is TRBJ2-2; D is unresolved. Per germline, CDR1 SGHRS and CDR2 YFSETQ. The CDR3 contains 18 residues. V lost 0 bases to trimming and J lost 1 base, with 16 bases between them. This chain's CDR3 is CASSLVPGRLGNTGELFF. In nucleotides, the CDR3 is TGCGCCAGCAGCTTGGTACCCGGACGGCTAGGGAACACCGGGGAGCTGTTTTTT.

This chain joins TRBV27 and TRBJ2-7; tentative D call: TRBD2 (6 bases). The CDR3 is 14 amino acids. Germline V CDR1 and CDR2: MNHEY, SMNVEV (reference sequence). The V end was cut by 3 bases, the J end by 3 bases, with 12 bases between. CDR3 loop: CASSFSGDYYEQYF. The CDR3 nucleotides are TGTGCCAGCAGTTTTAGCGGAGACTACTACGAGCAGTACTTC.

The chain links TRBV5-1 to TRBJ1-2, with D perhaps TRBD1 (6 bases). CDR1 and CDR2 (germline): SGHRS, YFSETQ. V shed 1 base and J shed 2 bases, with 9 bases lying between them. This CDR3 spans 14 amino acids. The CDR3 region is CASSLSGQNYGYTF. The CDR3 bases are TGCGCCAGCAGCTTGAGTGGACAGAACTATGGCTACACCTTC.

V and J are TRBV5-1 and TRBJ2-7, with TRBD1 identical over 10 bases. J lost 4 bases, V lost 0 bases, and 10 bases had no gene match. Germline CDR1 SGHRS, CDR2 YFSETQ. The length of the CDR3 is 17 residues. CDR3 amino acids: CASSLGALDRGLYEQYF. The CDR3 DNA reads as TGCGCCAGCAGCTTGGGAGCCCTCGACAGGGGGCTTTACGAGCAGTACTTC.

The CDR3 is CASSLDGVIGELFF. The CDR3 DNA follows: TGTGCCAGCAGCTTGGATGGGGTAATCGGGGAGCTGTTTTTT. V and J are TRBV5-6 and TRBJ2-2; D remains unclear. The V gene lost 0 bases and the J gene lost 7 bases, with 10 bases spanning the gap. Germline loops: CDR1 SGHDT, CDR2 YYEEEE. The CDR3 runs to 14 residues.

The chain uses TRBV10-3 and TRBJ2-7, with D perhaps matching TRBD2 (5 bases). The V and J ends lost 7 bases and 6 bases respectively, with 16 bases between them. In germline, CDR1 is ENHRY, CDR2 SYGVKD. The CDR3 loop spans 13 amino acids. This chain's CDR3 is CAIKEPGVGEQYF. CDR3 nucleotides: TGTGCCATCAAAGAGCCCGGGGTCGGCGAGCAGTACTTC.